The present entry profiles one T cell receptor beta chain with its context. The sample comes from a study of technical replicates of blood from a few donors. Using immunoSEQ multiplex PCR, the repertoire was profiled, and TCRdb retains in-frame clones only, with some absent. This table has some 80,000 clones, approximately 97% appearing once. The sequenced sample consisted of T cells isolated from PBMCs. The sequence was collected from a human donor in good health.

This CDR3 is CASSQELGGSNTGELFF. CDR3 sequence (DNA): TGCGCCAGCAGCCAAGAGTTGGGCGGGTCGAACACCGGGGAGCTGTTTTTT. The chain links TRBV4-1 to TRBJ2-2, with D possibly TRBD2 on 5 matching bases. Trimming removed 0 bases at V and 0 bases at J, with 11 bases between. The CDR3 contains 17 residues. Germline CDR1 reads MGHRA; CDR2 reads YSYEKL.